Presented here are 8 T cell receptor beta chains from one specimen sequenced in a study of blood T cell repertoires in COVID-19 (dated by TCRdb to 2018 to 2020). Library generation was performed with the immunoSEQ multiplex PCR assay. TCRdb re-hosts the immuneACCESS table, in-frame sequences only. Its copies lack some clones; in the studies checked, an unresolved V gene accounts for under half of them, and the cause for the rest is not known. Across this sample there are about 170,000 clones, with roughly 93% seen only once. The top ten hold approximately 5% of the sample. Sequencing used peripheral blood. These TCRs come from a man aged 18 to 29 with COVID-19, enrolled during active disease.

The gene calls are TRBV3-1 (or the pseudogene TRBV3-2) and TRBJ2-1; 9 bases line up with TRBD2. J lost 0 bases, V lost 6 bases, and 12 bases had no gene match. The CDR3 length is 18 residues. The germline gives CDR1 LGHDT, CDR2 YNNKEL (reference sequence). For the CDR3, the DNA is TGTGCCAGCAGTCACCAAACTAGCGGGTCTCGCTCCTACAATGAGCAGTTCTTC. Translation: CASSHQTSGSRSYNEQFF.

The chain employs TRBV3-1 (or the pseudogene TRBV3-2) and TRBJ1-1; 8 positions match TRBD1. J was trimmed by 8 bases and V by 4 bases; bases with no gene match: 6. Germline V CDR1 and CDR2: LGHDT, YNNKEL (reference sequence). The CDR3 runs 13 residues. In DNA form, the CDR3 reads TGTGCCAGCAGCCGACAGGGGAGGTCCGAAGCTTTCTTT. Protein product: CASSRQGRSEAFF.

V usage is TRBV4-1 and J usage is TRBJ1-6; D gene ambiguous. Germline assignment: CDR1 MGHRA and CDR2 YSYEKL. V lost 1 base and J lost 1, with 8 bases in between. This CDR3 is built from 16 residues. Written as DNA, the CDR3 is TGCGCCAGCAGCCAAGTTGGCAGTTCCTATAATTCACCCCTCCACTTT. Amino acids: CASSQVGSSYNSPLHF.

The chain joins TRBV27 to TRBJ2-7, with 7 bases lining up with TRBD1. The germline gives CDR1 MNHEY, CDR2 SMNVEV (reference sequence). This CDR3 has 13 amino acids. After removal of 5 bases from V and 3 bases from J, the junction contained 4 bases not matched to a gene. CDR3 bases: TGTGCCAGCAGTCCGGGACAGTACTACGAGCAGTACTTC. Translated: CASSPGQYYEQYF.

J is TRBJ2-1 and V is TRBV4-1; 8 nucleotides agree with TRBD1. This CDR3 spans 12 amino acids. CDR1 and CDR2 (germline): MGHRA, YSYEKL. The V gene end was trimmed by 3 bases and the J gene end by 13 bases; junction bases not matched to a gene: 5. The CDR3 coding sequence is TGCGCCAGCAGCCACCCGACAGGGGTACAGTTCTTC. It is translated as CASSHPTGVQFF.

This chain uses TRBV12-5 with TRBJ2-7; 7 nucleotides align to TRBD1. The CDR3 sequence is 13 residues long. V shed 6 bases, J shed 6 bases, and the junction held 8 bases outside the gene matches. The germline V gene encodes CDR1 LGHNT and CDR2 FRNRAP. In DNA, the CDR3 is TGTGCTAGTGGCTGGGACAGACTTGCCGAGCAGTACTTC. It yields the protein CASGWDRLAEQYF.

The J gene is TRBJ2-7, the V gene TRBV9; D is possibly TRBD2 (6 bases). Germline values: CDR1 SGDLS, CDR2 YYNGEE. Trimming cost V 0 bases and J 7 bases, with 11 bases left between them. CDR3 length: 13 amino acids. The CDR3 here is CASSVATEGEQYF. DNA for the CDR3: TGTGCCAGCAGCGTAGCTACGGAGGGGGAGCAGTACTTC.

The J gene is TRBJ1-1, the V gene TRBV27; 7 bases line up with TRBD1. The CDR3 consists of 14 residues. V gave up 6 bases and J gave up 0 bases; unmatched junction bases: 4. The germline gives CDR1 MNHEY, CDR2 SMNVEV (reference sequence). CDR3 loop: CASRVQGLNTEAFF. The DNA of the CDR3 is TGTGCCAGCAGGGTACAGGGGTTGAACACTGAAGCTTTCTTT.